This T cell receptor (beta chain) was profiled in a study of molecular identifiers for immune sequencing clone quantification. Study outcomes and limitations: Investigators reportedly could detect spiked Jurkat TCR RNA from one cell among approximately 1 million naive cells. Clones above 20 RNA copies contained over 98% of effector molecules but under 1% of naive ones.

Bulk TCR libraries used previously described methods and listed TCR primers. In TCRdb, the PCR reads were re-called with MiXCR into one record per CDR3 protein. The repertoire holds about 36,000 distinct CDR3 sequences, 19% seen once, with approximately 1.1% in the top ten. Sorting captured naive CD8 T cells as CD8+CD4-CCR7+CD45RA+. At least ten counts were recorded for this clonotype. Its cognate antigen is unknown. The CDR3 is 15 residues long. Germline V lookup: CDR1 SGHTA, CDR2 FQGNSA. V lost 0 bases and J lost 0, with 8 bases in between. This receptor was obtained from a human donor in good health. Some libraries in this study had Jurkat cell RNA spiked in. The sequencing input was naive CD8+ T cells from blood, with Jurkat cell RNA spiked in. The sample's subset: FACS-sorted CD8+CD4-CCR7+CD45RA+ naive T cells. The chain links TRBV7-2 to TRBJ1-1; a weak D match, TRBD1 (6 bases). DNA for the CDR3: TGTGCCAGCAGCTTAGCGCAGGGGATGAACACTGAAGCTTTCTTT. This gives the protein CASSLAQGMNTEAFF.